These T cell receptor beta chains were read from a single sample in a study of cytotoxic CD8 clonotypes in ibrutinib-treated CLL. Sequenced by immunoSEQ multiplex PCR; TCRdb stores in-frame clones only, minus some. The data show some 140,000 clones, with under 90% seen just once and roughly 3.5% held by the top ten. Sequences were derived from PBMCs, sampled after 24 months of ibrutinib treatment. These receptors all come from a human donor with chronic lymphocytic leukemia. Each CDR3 is given with its conserved first and last residue. Each record gives: CDR3 protein, CDR3 DNA, V gene, D gene, clone size, J gene. A D gene is named only where the DNA matches it firmly. Some rows mark clone size as missing; the rest say once, few, many or name a class of expanded clone.

CDR3: CASSSLGGGTDTQYF
DNA: TGTGCCAGCAGCTCCCTAGGGGGGGGCACAGATACGCAGTATTTT
V: TRBV6-6
D: NA
size: NA
J: TRBJ2-3

CDR3: CAISEATGTSDYNEQFF
DNA: TGTGCCATCAGTGAGGCGACCGGGACTAGCGACTACAATGAGCAGTTCTTC
V: TRBV10-3
D: TRBD2
size: NA
J: TRBJ2-1

CDR3: CASSEWGQETQYF
DNA: TGTGCCAGCAGTGAGTGGGGTCAAGAGACCCAGTACTTC
V: TRBV2
D: NA
size: NA
J: TRBJ2-5

CDR3: CASREGGLSTDTQYF
DNA: TGTGCCAGCAGGGAGGGTGGTCTAAGCACAGATACGCAGTATTTT
V: TRBV6-5
D: NA
size: NA
J: TRBJ2-3

CDR3: CASSLLAGTDTQYF
DNA: TGCGCCAGCAGCTTACTAGCGGGTACAGATACGCAGTATTTT
V: TRBV5-1
D: TRBD2
size: NA
J: TRBJ2-3

CDR3: CASSTSGDYGYTF
DNA: TGTGCCAGCAGCACCTCGGGTGACTATGGCTACACCTTC
V: TRBV5-3
D: NA
size: once
J: TRBJ1-2

CDR3: CASTESTGANVLTF
DNA: TGTGCCAGCACTGAAAGTACTGGGGCCAACGTCCTGACTTTC
V: TRBV2
D: NA
size: NA
J: TRBJ2-6

CDR3: CASSLSTGGANTEAFF
DNA: TGTGCCAGCAGTTTATCGACAGGGGGCGCGAACACTGAAGCTTTCTTT
V: TRBV27
D: TRBD1
size: NA
J: TRBJ1-1

CDR3: CASTPDSSTDTQYF
DNA: TGTGCCAGCACCCCGGACTCTTCCACAGATACGCAGTATTTT
V: TRBV6-5
D: NA
size: NA
J: TRBJ2-3

CDR3: CASSLTGLTNTGELFF
DNA: TGCGCCAGCAGCTTAACAGGGTTAACAAACACCGGGGAGCTGTTTTTT
V: TRBV5-1
D: NA
size: NA
J: TRBJ2-2

CDR3: CASSREGGEKLFF
DNA: TGTGCCAGCAGTAGGGAAGGAGGGGAAAAACTGTTTTTT
V: TRBV2
D: NA
size: few
J: TRBJ1-4